This T cell receptor beta chain comes out of a study of early T cells in non-severe SARS-CoV-2 infection. Study background: Investigators sequenced bulk RNA drawn from unsorted whole blood, and chains remained unpaired.

This clonotype was counted between two and nine times. Antigen: not known. Overall study results and limits: CD4 and private specificities were missed by VDJdb matching, which favored anti-spike CD8 responses.

Unique molecular identifiers were affixed to single, distinct cDNA molecules. TCRdb fed the 5' RACE reads into MiXCR, producing one record per CDR3 protein. The top ten hold more than 7% of the sample, which has about 23,000 distinct CDR3 sequences, more than 3.5% seen once. Looked up from germline, CDR1 is SEHNR and CDR2 is FQNEAQ (reference sequence). Between the trimmed V and J ends, which lost 5 bases and 1 base, there was a span of 9 bases. This CDR3 is 14 amino acids long. Source material: whole blood. V and J are TRBV7-9 and TRBJ1-3, with D unresolved. The clonotype was recovered from an adult who was a healthcare worker with PCR-confirmed SARS-CoV-2 infection or an uninfected control (not recorded which). Here the CDR3 reads CASSRARSGNTIYF. In DNA, the CDR3 is TGTGCCAGCAGCCGTGCCCGTTCTGGAAACACCATATATTTT.